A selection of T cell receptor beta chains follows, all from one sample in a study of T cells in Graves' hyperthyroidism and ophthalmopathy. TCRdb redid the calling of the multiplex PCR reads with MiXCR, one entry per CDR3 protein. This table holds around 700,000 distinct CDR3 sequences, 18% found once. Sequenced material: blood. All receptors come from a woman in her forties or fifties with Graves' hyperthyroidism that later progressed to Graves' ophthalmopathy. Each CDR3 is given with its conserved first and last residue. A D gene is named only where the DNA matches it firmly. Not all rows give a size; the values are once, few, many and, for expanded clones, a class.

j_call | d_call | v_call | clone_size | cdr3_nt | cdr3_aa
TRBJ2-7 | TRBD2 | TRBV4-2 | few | TGTGCCAGCAGCCAAGACGGGACTAGCGGGGGTTACGAGCAGTACTTC | CASSQDGTSGGYEQYF
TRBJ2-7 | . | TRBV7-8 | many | TGTGCCAGCAGCTTAGCAGGGCGGGGAGGCGACGAGCAGTACTTC | CASSLAGRGGDEQYF
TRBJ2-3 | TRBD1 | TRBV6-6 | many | TGTGCCAGCAGTTACCATCCGAGACAGGGAGCAACAGATACGCAGTATTTT | CASSYHPRQGATDTQYF
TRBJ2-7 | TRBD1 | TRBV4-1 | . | TGCGCCAGCAGGGGGACAGGGGACTACGAGCAGTACTTC | CASRGTGDYEQYF
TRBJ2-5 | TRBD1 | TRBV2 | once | TGTGCCAGCTCACCCGAAACAGGGGGCTGGGAAGAGACCCAGTACTTC | CASSPETGGWEETQYF
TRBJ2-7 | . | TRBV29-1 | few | TGCAGCGCCACAGGACCGGATCCCTACAAGCAGTACTTC | CSATGPDPYKQYF
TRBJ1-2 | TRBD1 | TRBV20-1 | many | TGCAGTGCCGGGACAGGGTTAAACTATGGCTACACCTTC | CSAGTGLNYGYTF
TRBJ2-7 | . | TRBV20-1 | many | TGCAGTGCTAGAGATCTGGAGGGACAGAGCTCCTACGAGCAGTACTTC | CSARDLEGQSSYEQYF
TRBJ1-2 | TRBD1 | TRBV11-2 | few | TGTGCCAGCGCCCAGGGGGACAGGTTAAACTATGGCTACACCTTC | CASAQGDRLNYGYTF
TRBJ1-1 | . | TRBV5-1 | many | TGCGCCAGCAGCTTGAATTTGATGGGCGGAACAACTGAAGCTTTCTTT | CASSLNLMGGTTEAFF
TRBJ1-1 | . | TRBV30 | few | TGTGCCTGGAGTGAGGGGAGCCCGAGTGAAGCTTTCTTT | CAWSEGSPSEAFF
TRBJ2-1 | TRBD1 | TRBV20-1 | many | TGCAGTGCCGCCCACCACCCGGGACAGGTGGACAATGAGCAGTTCTTC | CSAAHHPGQVDNEQFF
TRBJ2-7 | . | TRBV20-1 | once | TGCAGTGCGCCTTTGGGGGTCTACGAGCAGTACTTC | CSAPLGVYEQYF